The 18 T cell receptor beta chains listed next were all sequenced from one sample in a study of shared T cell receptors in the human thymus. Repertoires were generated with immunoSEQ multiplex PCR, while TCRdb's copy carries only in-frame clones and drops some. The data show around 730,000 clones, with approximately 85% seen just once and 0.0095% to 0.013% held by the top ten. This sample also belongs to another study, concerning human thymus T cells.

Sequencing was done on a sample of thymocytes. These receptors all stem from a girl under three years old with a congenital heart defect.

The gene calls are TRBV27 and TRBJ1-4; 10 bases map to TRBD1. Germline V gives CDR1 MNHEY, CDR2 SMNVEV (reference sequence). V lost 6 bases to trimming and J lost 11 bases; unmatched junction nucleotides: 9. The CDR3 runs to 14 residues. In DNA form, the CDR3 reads TGTGCCAGCAGCTGGACAGGGGGGGCCCAGAAACTGTTTTTT. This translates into CASSWTGGAQKLFF.

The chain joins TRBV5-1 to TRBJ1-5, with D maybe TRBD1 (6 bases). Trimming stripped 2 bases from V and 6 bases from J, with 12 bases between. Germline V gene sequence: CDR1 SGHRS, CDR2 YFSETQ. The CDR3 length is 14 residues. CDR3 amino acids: CASSFNRDGQPQHF. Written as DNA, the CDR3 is TGCGCCAGCAGCTTTAACAGGGACGGTCAGCCCCAGCATTTT.

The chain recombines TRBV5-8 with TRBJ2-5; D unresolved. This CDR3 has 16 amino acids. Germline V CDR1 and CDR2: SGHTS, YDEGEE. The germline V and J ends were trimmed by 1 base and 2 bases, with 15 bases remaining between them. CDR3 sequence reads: CASSLRTTCRQETQYF. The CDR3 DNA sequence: TGTGCCAGCAGCTTGAGAACCACCTGTCGGCAAGAGACCCAGTACTTC.

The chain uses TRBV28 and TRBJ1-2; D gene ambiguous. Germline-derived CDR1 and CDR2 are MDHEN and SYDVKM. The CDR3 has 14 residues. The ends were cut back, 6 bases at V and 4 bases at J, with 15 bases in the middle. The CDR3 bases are TGTGCCAGCAGCTTTAGGAGGTCTGGCTATGGCTACACCTTC. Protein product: CASSFRRSGYGYTF.

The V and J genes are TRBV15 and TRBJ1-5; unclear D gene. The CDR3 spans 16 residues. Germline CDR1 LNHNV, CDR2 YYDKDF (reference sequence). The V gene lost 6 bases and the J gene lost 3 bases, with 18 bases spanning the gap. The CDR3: CATSDRRRTLNQPQHF. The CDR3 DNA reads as TGTGCCACCAGTGACCGAAGGAGAACCCTCAATCAGCCCCAGCATTTT.

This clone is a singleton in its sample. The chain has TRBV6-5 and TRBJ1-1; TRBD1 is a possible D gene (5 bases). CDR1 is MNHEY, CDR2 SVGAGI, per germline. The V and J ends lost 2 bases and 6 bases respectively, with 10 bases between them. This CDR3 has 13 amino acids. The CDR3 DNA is TGTGCCAGCAGTTACCGAGACAGACCTGAAGCTTTCTTT. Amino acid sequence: CASSYRDRPEAFF.

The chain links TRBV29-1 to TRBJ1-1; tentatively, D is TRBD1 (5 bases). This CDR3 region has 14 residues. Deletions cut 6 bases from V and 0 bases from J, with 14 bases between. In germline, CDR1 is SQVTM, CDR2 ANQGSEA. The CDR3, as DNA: TGCAGCGTCTTCAGACAGCGTTTGAACACTGAAGCTTTCTTT. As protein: CSVFRQRLNTEAFF.

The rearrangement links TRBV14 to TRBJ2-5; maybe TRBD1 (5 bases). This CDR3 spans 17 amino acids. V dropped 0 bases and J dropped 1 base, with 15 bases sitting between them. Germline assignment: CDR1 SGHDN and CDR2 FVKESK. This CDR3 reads CASSQETEETAQETQYF. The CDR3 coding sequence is TGTGCCAGCAGCCAAGAAACCGAGGAGACAGCCCAAGAGACCCAGTACTTC.

The chain's CDR3 is CASSRDRGIGINSPLHF. In nucleotides, the CDR3 is TGTGCCAGCAGCCGGGACAGGGGGATTGGTATTAATTCACCCCTCCACTTT. The chain uses TRBV5-4 and TRBJ1-6, with 11 bases matching TRBD1. With 4 bases clipped from V and 6 bases from J, the junction kept 9 bases outside the gene matches. This CDR3 spans 17 amino acids. From germline, CDR1 is SGHNT and CDR2 YYREEE (reference sequence).

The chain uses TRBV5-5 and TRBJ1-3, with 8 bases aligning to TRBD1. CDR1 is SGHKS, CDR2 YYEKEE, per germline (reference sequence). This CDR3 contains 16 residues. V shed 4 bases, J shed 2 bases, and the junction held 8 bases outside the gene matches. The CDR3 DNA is TGTGCCAGCAGCCTGACAGGGGATGTCGCTGGAAACACCATATATTTT. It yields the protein CASSLTGDVAGNTIYF.

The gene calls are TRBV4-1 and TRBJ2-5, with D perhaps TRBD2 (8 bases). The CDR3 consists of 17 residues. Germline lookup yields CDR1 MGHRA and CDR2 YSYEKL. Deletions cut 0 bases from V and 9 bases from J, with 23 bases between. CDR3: CASSQDRWVGTAGAQYF. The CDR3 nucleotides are TGCGCCAGCAGCCAAGATAGGTGGGTCGGGACAGCGGGGGCCCAGTACTTC.

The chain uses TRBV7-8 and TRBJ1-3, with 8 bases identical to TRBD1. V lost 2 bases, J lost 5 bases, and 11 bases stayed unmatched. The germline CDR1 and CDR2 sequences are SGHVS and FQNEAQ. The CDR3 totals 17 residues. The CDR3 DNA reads TGTGCCAGCAGCTTAACCCCAAACCGGGACAGGAGAAACACCATATATTTT. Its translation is CASSLTPNRDRRNTIYF.

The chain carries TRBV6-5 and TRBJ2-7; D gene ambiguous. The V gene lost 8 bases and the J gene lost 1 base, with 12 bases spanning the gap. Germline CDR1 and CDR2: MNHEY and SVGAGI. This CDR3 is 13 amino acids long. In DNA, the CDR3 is TGTGCCAGCGGGCCCACAGTATCCTACGAGCAGTACTTC. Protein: CASGPTVSYEQYF.

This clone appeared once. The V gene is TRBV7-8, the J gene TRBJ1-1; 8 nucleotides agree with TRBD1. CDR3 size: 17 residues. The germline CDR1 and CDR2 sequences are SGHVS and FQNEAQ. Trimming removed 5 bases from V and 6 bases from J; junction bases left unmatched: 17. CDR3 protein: CASSPRDRKNPNAEAFF. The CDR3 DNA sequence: TGTGCCAGCAGCCCCAGGGACAGGAAAAACCCTAACGCTGAAGCTTTCTTT.

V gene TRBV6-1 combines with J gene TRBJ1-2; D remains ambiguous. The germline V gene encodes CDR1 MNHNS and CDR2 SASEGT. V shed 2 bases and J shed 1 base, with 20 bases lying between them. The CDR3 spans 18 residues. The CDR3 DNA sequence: TGTGCCAGCAGTGAAATTGGAGCGGCCGCACCTCGTAACTATGGCTACACCTTC. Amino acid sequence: CASSEIGAAAPRNYGYTF.

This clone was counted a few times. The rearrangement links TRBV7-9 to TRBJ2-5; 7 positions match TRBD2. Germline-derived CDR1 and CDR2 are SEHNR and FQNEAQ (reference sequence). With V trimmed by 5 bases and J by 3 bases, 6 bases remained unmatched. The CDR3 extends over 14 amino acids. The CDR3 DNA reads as TGTGCCAGCAGCCCCGGACTAGTTAAAGAGACCCAGTACTTC. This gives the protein CASSPGLVKETQYF.

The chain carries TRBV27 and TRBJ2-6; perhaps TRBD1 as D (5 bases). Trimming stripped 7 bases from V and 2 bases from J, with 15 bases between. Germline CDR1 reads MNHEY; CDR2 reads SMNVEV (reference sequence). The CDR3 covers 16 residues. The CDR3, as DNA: TGTGCCAGCAAGATAACAGGAAAACCTGGGGCCAACGTCCTGACTTTC. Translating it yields CASKITGKPGANVLTF.

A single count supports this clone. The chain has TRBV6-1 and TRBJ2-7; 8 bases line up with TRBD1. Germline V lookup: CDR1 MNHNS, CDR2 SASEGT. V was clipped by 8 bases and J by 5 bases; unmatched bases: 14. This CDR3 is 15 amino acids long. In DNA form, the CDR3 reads TGTGCCAGCGGGGCAACCGGACAGGGTCTCGACGAGCAGTACTTC. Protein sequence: CASGATGQGLDEQYF.